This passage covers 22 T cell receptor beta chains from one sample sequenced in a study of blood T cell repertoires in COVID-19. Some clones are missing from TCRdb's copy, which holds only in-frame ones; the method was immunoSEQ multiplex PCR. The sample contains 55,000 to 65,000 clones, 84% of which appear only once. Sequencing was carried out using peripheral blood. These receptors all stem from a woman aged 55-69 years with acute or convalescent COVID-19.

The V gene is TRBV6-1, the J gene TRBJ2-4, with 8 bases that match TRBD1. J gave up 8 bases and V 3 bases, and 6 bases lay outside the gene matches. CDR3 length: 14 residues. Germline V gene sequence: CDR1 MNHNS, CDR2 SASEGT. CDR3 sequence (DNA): TGTGCCAGCAGTGACCGGACAGGGCGAGACATTCAGTACTTC. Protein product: CASSDRTGRDIQYF.

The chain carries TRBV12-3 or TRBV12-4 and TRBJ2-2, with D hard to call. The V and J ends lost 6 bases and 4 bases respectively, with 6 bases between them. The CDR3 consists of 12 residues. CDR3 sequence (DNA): TGTGCCAGCAGCGCGAGCACCGGGGAGCTGTTTTTT. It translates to CASSASTGELFF.

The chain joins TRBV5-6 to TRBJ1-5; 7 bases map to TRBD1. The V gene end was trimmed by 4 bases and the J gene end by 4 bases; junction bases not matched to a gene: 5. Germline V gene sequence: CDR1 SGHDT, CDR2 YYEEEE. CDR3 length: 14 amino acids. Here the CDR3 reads CASSVQGRNQPQHF. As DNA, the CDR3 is TGTGCCAGCAGCGTACAGGGGCGGAATCAGCCCCAGCATTTT.

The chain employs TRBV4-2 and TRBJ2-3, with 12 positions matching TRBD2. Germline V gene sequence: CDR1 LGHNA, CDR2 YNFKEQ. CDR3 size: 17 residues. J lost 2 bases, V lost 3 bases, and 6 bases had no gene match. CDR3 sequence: CASSQAASGGATDTQYF. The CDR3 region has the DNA TGTGCCAGCAGCCAGGCGGCTAGCGGGGGGGCCACAGATACGCAGTATTTT.

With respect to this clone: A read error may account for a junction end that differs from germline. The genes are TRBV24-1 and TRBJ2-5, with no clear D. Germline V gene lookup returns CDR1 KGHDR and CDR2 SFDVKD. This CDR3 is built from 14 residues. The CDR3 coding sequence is TGTGCCACCAGTGATTCGCACTTCGAAGAGGCCCAGTACTTC. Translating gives CATSDSHFEEAQYF.

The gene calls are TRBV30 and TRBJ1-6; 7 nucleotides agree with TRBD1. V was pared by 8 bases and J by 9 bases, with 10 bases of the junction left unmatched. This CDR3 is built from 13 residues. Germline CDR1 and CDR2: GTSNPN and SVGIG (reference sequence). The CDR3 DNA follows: TGTGCCCGGAAGGGGGCCTTGGGTTCACCCCTCCACTTT. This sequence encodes CARKGALGSPLHF.

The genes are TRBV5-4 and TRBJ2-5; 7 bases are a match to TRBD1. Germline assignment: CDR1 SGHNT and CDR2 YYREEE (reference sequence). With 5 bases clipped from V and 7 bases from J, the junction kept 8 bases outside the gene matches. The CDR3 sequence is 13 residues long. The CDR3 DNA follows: TGTGCCAGCAGTTCTACAGGGGTGGGGACCCAGTACTTC. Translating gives CASSSTGVGTQYF.

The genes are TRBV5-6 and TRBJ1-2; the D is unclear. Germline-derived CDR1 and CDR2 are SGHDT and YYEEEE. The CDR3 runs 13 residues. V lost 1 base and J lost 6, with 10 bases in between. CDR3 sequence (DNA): TGTGCCAGCAGCTTGAGGTACCAGGATGGCTACACCTTC. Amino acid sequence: CASSLRYQDGYTF. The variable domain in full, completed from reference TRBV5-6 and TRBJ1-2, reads DAGVTQSPTHLIKTRGQQVTLRCSPKSGHDTVSWYQQALGQGPQFIFQYYEEEERQRGNFPDRFSGHQFPNYSSELNVNALLLGDSALYLCASSLRYQDGYTFGSGTRLTVV.

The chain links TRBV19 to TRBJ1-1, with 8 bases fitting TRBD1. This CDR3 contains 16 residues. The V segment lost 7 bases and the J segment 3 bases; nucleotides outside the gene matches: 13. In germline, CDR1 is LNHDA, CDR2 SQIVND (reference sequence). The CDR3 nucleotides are TGTGCCAGTAAGGACAGGGACTGGACTGCCCACACTGAAGCTTTCTTT. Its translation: CASKDRDWTAHTEAFF.

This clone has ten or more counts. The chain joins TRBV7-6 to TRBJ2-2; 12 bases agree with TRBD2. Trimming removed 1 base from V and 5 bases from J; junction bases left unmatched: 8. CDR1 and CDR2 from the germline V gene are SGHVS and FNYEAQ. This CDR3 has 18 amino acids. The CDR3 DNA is TGTGCCAGCAGCTTAGAGAGGACTAGCGGGGTCTTTACCGGGGAGCTGTTTTTT. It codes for CASSLERTSGVFTGELFF.

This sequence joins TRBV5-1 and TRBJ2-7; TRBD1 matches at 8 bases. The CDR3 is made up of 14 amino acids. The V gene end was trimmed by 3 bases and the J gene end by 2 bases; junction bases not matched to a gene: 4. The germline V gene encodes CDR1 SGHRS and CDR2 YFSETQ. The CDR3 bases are TGCGCCAGCAGCTCACAGGGGGTTGCCTACGAGCAGTACTTC. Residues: CASSSQGVAYEQYF.

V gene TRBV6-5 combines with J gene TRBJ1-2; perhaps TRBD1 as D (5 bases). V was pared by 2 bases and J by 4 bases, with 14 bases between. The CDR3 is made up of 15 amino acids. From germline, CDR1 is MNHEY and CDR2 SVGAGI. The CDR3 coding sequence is TGTGCCAGCAGTTACCTCCAGGGTTACTTCTATGGCTACACCTTC. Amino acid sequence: CASSYLQGYFYGYTF.

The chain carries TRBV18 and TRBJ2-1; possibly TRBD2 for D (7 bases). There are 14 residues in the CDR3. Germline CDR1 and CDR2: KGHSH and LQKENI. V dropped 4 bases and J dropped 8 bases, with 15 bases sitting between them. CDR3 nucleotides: TGTGCCAGCTCACTGAGGGGGGGCCAGGATGAGCAGTTCTTC. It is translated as CASSLRGGQDEQFF. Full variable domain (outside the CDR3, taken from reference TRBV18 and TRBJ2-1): NAGVMQNPRHLVRRRGQEARLRCSPMKGHSHVYWYRQLPEEGLKFMVYLQKENIIDESGMPKERFSAEFPKEGPSILRIQQVVRGDSAAYFCASSLRGGQDEQFFGPGTRLTVL.

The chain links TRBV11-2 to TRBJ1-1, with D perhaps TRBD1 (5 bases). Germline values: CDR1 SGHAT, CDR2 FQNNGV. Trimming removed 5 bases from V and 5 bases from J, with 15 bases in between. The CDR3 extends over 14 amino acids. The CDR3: CASSPQGRGTEAFF. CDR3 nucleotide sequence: TGTGCCAGCAGCCCCCAGGGTAGAGGAACTGAAGCTTTCTTT.

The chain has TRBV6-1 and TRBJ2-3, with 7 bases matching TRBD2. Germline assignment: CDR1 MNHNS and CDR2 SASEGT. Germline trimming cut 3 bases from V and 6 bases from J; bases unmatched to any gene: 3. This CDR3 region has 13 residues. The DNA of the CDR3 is TGTGCCAGCAGTGATCGGGGGGTCGATACGCAGTATTTT. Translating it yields CASSDRGVDTQYF.

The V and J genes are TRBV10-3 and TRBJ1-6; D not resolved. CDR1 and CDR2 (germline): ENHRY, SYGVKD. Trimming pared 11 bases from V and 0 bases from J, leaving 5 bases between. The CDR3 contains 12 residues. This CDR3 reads CAAHSYNSPLHF. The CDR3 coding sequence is TGTGCCGCACACTCCTATAATTCACCCCTCCACTTT.

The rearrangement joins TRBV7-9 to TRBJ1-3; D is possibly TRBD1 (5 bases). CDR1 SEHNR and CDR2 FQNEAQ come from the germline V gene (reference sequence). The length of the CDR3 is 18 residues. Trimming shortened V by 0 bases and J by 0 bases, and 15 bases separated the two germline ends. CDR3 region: CASSLAVAQGNSGNTIYF. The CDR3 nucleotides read TGTGCCAGCAGCTTAGCGGTTGCCCAGGGCAACTCTGGAAACACCATATATTTT.

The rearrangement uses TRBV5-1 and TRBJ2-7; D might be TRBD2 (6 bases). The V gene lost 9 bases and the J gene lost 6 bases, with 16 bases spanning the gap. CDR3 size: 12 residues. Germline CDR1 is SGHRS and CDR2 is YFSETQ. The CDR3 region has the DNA TGCGCCATAAACTCGGACGGGGGCGAGCAGTACTTC. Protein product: CAINSDGGEQYF.

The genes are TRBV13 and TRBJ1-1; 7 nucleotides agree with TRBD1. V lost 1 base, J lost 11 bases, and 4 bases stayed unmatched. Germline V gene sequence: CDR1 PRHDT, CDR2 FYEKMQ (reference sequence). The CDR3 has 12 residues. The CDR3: CASSLAGGRAFF. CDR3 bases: TGTGCCAGCAGCTTAGCAGGGGGAAGGGCTTTCTTT.

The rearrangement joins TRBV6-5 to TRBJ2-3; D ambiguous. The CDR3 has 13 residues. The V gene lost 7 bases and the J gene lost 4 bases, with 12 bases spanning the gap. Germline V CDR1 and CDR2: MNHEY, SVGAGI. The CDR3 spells CASTLEYADTQYF. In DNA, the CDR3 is TGTGCCAGCACCTTAGAATACGCAGATACGCAGTATTTT.

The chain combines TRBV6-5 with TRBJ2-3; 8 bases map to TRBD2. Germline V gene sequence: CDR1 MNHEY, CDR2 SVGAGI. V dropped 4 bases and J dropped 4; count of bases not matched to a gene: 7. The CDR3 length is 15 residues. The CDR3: CASSLVGGAADTQYF. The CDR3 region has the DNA TGTGCCAGCAGTTTGGTCGGGGGGGCCGCAGATACGCAGTATTTT.

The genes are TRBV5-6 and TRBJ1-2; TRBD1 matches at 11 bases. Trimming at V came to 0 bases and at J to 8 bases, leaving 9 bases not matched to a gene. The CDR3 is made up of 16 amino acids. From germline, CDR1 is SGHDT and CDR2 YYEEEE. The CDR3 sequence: CASSLDRTGGGLGYTF. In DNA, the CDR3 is TGTGCCAGCAGCTTGGACCGGACAGGGGGCGGTCTGGGCTACACCTTC.